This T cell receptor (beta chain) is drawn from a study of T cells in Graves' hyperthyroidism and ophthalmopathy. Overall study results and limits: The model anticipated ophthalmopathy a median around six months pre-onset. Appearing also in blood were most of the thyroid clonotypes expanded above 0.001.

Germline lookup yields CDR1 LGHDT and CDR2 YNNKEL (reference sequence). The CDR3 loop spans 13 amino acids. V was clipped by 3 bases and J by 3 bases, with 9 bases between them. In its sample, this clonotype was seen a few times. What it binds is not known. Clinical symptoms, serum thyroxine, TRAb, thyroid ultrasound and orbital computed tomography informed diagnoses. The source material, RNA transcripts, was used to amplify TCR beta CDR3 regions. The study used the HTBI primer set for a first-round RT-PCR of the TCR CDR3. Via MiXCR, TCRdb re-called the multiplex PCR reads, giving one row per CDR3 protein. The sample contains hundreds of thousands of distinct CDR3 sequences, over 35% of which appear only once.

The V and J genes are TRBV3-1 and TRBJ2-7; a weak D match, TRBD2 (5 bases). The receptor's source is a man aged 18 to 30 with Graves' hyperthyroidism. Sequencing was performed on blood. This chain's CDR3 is CASSHLGGYEQYF. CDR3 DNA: TGTGCCAGCAGCCACCTAGGAGGCTACGAGCAGTACTTC.